The present T cell receptor beta chain was sequenced within a study of T cells in Graves' hyperthyroidism and ophthalmopathy. TCR beta CDR3 region amplification was performed from RNA transcripts. A first-round RT-PCR of the TCR CDR3 used the HTBI primer set. TCRdb re-analysed the multiplex PCR reads in MiXCR, keeping a single row per CDR3 protein. This sample has roughly 530,000 distinct CDR3 sequences, with roughly a sixth found just once. This clonotype was recorded many times. This receptor was obtained from a woman under 30 with Graves' ophthalmopathy. The sequenced sample was blood.

CDR3 sequence (DNA): TGTGCCAGCAGCTTAGCTTCCGAGAACACTGAAGCTTTCTTT. Its protein is CASSLASENTEAFF. V is TRBV7-2 and J is TRBJ1-1; D not resolved. V gave up 0 bases and J gave up 1 base, with 6 bases separating them. The CDR3 sequence is 14 residues long. Per the germline V gene, CDR1 is SGHTA and CDR2 is FQGNSA.